These T cell receptor beta chains were read from a single sample in a study of T cell responses to AZD1222 COVID-19 vaccine. Some clones are missing from TCRdb's copy, which holds only in-frame ones; the method was immunoSEQ multiplex PCR. Of 95,000 to 110,000 clones listed, 91% are singletons. Sequencing was performed on peripheral blood, taken on day 0 of AZD1222 vaccination. The receptors were gathered from an adult in good health. Both conserved end residues are part of each CDR3. Each record gives: D gene, CDR3 length, J gene, V gene, clone size, CDR3 protein, CDR3 DNA. A D gene is named only where the DNA matches it firmly. Some rows have no size entry. The others give once, few or many, or a class for an expanded clone.

>TRBD2|13|TRBJ2-7|TRBV5-4|.
CASSTLAGDEQYF
TGTGCCAGCAGCACGCTAGCGGGAGACGAGCAGTACTTC
>.|14|TRBJ2-7|TRBV7-2|.
CASSPGRPSYEQYF
TGTGCCAGCAGCCCGGGACGACCCTCCTACGAGCAGTACTTC
>.|14|TRBJ2-3|TRBV2|few
CASSERRGLDTQYF
TGTGCCAGCAGTGAGCGCCGAGGGCTAGATACGCAGTATTTT
>TRBD2|19|TRBJ2-5|TRBV27|.
CASSLGRTSGRAGGETQYF
TGTGCCAGCAGTTTAGGCAGGACTAGCGGGAGGGCCGGGGGAGAGACCCAGTACTTC
>.|14|TRBJ1-3|TRBV30|.
CAFKGGYRGNTIYF
TGTGCCTTTAAAGGGGGTTACAGGGGAAACACCATATATTTT
>.|15|TRBJ1-5|TRBV5-1|once
CASSLDQGPQEPQHF
TGCGCCAGCAGCTTGGATCAGGGCCCTCAGGAGCCCCAGCATTTT
>TRBD1|16|TRBJ2-2|TRBV19|once
CASTPDRGGNTGELFF
TGTGCCAGTACCCCGGACAGGGGGGGAAACACCGGGGAGCTGTTTTTT
>.|14|TRBJ2-2|TRBV27|.
CASSRTKNTGELFF
TGTGCCAGCAGTAGGACCAAGAACACCGGGGAGCTGTTTTTT
>TRBD1|13|TRBJ1-1|TRBV12-3/TRBV12-4|once
CASRGQGIAEAFF
TGTGCCAGCAGGGGACAGGGGATCGCTGAAGCTTTCTTT
>.|15|TRBJ2-1|TRBV7-2|once
CASSLTAFTQNEQFF
TGTGCCAGCAGCTTAACCGCCTTCACGCAGAATGAGCAGTTCTTC
>TRBD2|17|TRBJ2-2|TRBV9|.
CASSVAREGHSTGELFF
TGTGCCAGCAGCGTAGCGCGGGAGGGCCATAGCACCGGGGAGCTGTTTTTT
>TRBD1|15|TRBJ2-7|TRBV27|.
CASSGRTGSSYEQYF
TGTGCCAGCAGTGGTAGGACAGGGAGCTCCTACGAGCAGTACTTC
>TRBD1|14|TRBJ2-1|TRBV5-1|.
CASSLVTGVNEQFF
TGCGCCAGCAGCCTGGTGACAGGGGTCAATGAGCAGTTCTTC
>TRBD2|17|TRBJ2-5|TRBV3-1/TRBV3-2|.
CASSQVGLAQGQETQYF
TGTGCCAGCAGCCAAGTCGGACTAGCTCAGGGCCAAGAGACCCAGTACTTC
>.|13|TRBJ2-3|TRBV27|few
CASSSPSTDTQYF
TGTGCCAGCAGTTCCCCGAGCACAGATACGCAGTATTTT
>TRBD2|16|TRBJ2-3|TRBV7-9|.
CASIAGRFVGGDTQYF
TGTGCCAGCATAGCGGGGAGGTTTGTTGGTGGAGATACGCAGTATTTT
>TRBD1|14|TRBJ2-1|TRBV10-3|once
CAISGDRVDNEQFF
TGTGCCATCAGTGGAGACAGGGTCGACAATGAGCAGTTCTTC
>.|13|TRBJ2-1|TRBV6-4|.
CASSRRTSDEQFF
TGTGCCAGCAGCCGGCGCACCTCCGATGAGCAGTTCTTC
>TRBD2|18|TRBJ2-7|TRBV4-2|.
CASSQDIATSGTTYEQYF
TGTGCCAGCAGCCAAGACATAGCGACTAGCGGGACCACCTACGAGCAGTACTTC
>.|14|TRBJ2-7|TRBV3-1/TRBV3-2|.
CASSRRRAPYEQYF
TGTGCCAGCAGCCGAAGGCGGGCTCCCTACGAGCAGTACTTC
>.|15|TRBJ2-5|TRBV19|.
CASSIDRARSETQYF
TGTGCCAGTAGTATAGATCGGGCGAGAAGCGAGACCCAGTACTTC
>.|15|TRBJ1-1|TRBV3-1/TRBV3-2|.
CASSPTAFMNTEAFF
TGTGCCAGCAGCCCGACAGCGTTCATGAACACTGAAGCTTTCTTT
>.|10|TRBJ2-1|TRBV20-1|.
CSALGGEQFF
TGCAGTGCGCTGGGGGGTGAGCAGTTCTTC
>.|17|TRBJ1-4|TRBV4-1|.
CASSQVPPGTPNEKLFF
TGCGCCAGCAGCCAAGTTCCCCCCGGGACCCCCAATGAAAAACTGTTTTTT
>TRBD2|16|TRBJ2-7|TRBV4-2|.
CASSQDGRLGEGEQYF
TGTGCCAGCAGCCAAGACGGGAGGTTGGGGGAGGGCGAGCAGTACTTC
>TRBD1|13|TRBJ1-1|TRBV19|.
CASSRDRWTEAFF
TGTGCCAGTAGTAGGGACAGATGGACTGAAGCTTTCTTT
>.|13|TRBJ2-7|TRBV10-3|.
CATKQGRTYEQYF
TGTGCTACCAAACAGGGGAGGACCTACGAGCAGTACTTC
>.|15|TRBJ1-5|TRBV15|few
CATSRGTAENQPQHF
TGTGCCACCAGCAGAGGGACGGCGGAGAATCAGCCCCAGCATTTT
>.|13|TRBJ1-5|TRBV7-2|.
CASSWVVGQPQHF
TGTGCCAGCTCTTGGGTAGTCGGTCAGCCCCAGCATTTT
>.|14|TRBJ2-3|TRBV6-4|once
CASSDSGGTDTQYF
TGTGCCAGCAGTGACTCGGGAGGCACAGATACGCAGTATTTT
>TRBD2|14|TRBJ2-1|TRBV10-2|.
CASSDSGRTNEQFF
TGCGCCAGCAGTGATAGCGGGAGGACCAATGAGCAGTTCTTC
>TRBD1|13|TRBJ2-1|TRBV19|once
CASGDRGQYEQFF
TGTGCCAGTGGGGACAGGGGGCAGTATGAGCAGTTCTTC
>TRBD2|14|TRBJ2-2|TRBV13|.
CASSPGLAAGELFF
TGTGCCAGCAGCCCAGGACTAGCGGCCGGGGAGCTGTTTTTT
>.|15|TRBJ1-4|TRBV5-8|.
CASSLPGGVGEKLFF
TGTGCCAGCAGCTTGCCGGGGGGAGTGGGTGAAAAACTGTTTTTT
>TRBD1|16|TRBJ1-6|TRBV5-6|.
CASSSDRDRNNSPLHF
TGTGCCAGCAGCTCGGACCGGGACAGGAACAATTCACCCCTCCACTTT
>.|14|TRBJ1-1|TRBV2|.
CASTKSAEGTEAFF
TGTGCCAGTACCAAATCAGCGGAGGGCACTGAAGCTTTCTTT
>.|15|TRBJ1-2|TRBV5-6|once
CASSLRTTGVYGYTF
TGTGCCAGCAGCTTGAGGACCACAGGAGTCTATGGCTACACCTTC
>TRBD2|15|TRBJ2-3|TRBV5-8|.
CASSRRLAGTDTQYF
TGTGCCAGCAGCCGCCGACTAGCTGGCACAGATACGCAGTATTTT
>.|13|TRBJ1-2|TRBV9|.
CASSPEANYGYTF
TGTGCCAGCAGCCCGGAGGCAAACTATGGCTACACCTTC
>.|15|TRBJ2-1|TRBV30|.
CAWSVEWEMVNEQFF
TGTGCCTGGAGTGTGGAGTGGGAGATGGTCAATGAGCAGTTCTTC
>TRBD1|14|TRBJ2-5|TRBV19|.
CASSTTGGQETQYF
TGTGCCAGTAGTACGACAGGGGGGCAAGAGACCCAGTACTTC
>.|11|TRBJ1-1|TRBV29-1|.
CSVVTQGGAFF
TGCAGCGTTGTAACACAAGGCGGAGCTTTCTTT
>.|19|TRBJ2-6|TRBV19|.
CASSPPPPGLITRANVLTF
TGTGCCAGTAGTCCCCCTCCCCCTGGACTAATAACTAGGGCCAACGTCCTGACTTTC
>.|15|TRBJ2-3|TRBV24-1|once
CATSDYAPPRDTQYF
TGTGCCACCAGTGATTATGCCCCGCCCCGGGATACGCAGTATTTT
>.|15|TRBJ2-1|TRBV7-9|.
CASSLERGTYNEQFF
TGTGCCAGCAGCTTGGAACGCGGGACTTACAATGAGCAGTTCTTC
>TRBD1|14|TRBJ1-1|TRBV6-4|.
CASASGQGNTEAFF
TGTGCCAGCGCCTCGGGACAGGGGAACACTGAAGCTTTCTTT
>.|13|TRBJ2-7|TRBV19|.
CASSKGRIYEQYF
TGTGCCAGTAGTAAGGGACGGATCTACGAGCAGTACTTC
>.|14|TRBJ1-1|TRBV5-5|.
CASSLRFRNTEAFF
TGTGCCAGCAGCTTGAGGTTTAGGAACACTGAAGCTTTCTTT
>TRBD2|15|TRBJ2-1|TRBV7-3|.
CASSPTGGGYNEQFF
TGTGCCAGCAGCCCCACCGGGGGGGGTTACAATGAGCAGTTCTTC
>.|16|TRBJ1-2|TRBV11-2|.
CASSLGSPGLNYGYTF
TGTGCCAGCAGCTTAGGTTCCCCGGGACTGAACTATGGCTACACCTTC
>.|12|TRBJ2-7|TRBV2|.
CASKRGSDEQYF
TGTGCCAGCAAAAGGGGGAGCGACGAGCAGTACTTC
>TRBD1|16|TRBJ2-1|TRBV11-2|few
CASSPGGTGGNNEQFF
TGTGCCAGCAGTCCAGGGGGGACAGGGGGCAACAATGAGCAGTTCTTC
>.|14|TRBJ2-6|TRBV7-2|.
CASSRQSGANVLTF
TGTGCCAGCAGCCGGCAGTCTGGGGCCAACGTCCTGACTTTC